The clone carrying this T cell receptor (beta chain) was counted a few times. What it binds is unknown. The entry originates in a study of T cells in narcolepsy. The study's findings and limits: Blood of same and different patients, but not healthy controls, reportedly held recurring autoreactive clonotypes. HCRT-specific and TRIB2-specific autoreactive clonotypes appeared among same-patient CSF and blood CD4+ clonotypes. Autoreactive clone sequences were missing from some blood memory CD4+ repertoires.

Trimming shortened V by 2 bases and J by 1 base, and 9 bases separated the two germline ends. Germline V gene data show CDR1 as MDHEN and CDR2 as SYDVKM. This CDR3 region has 15 residues. Assay: immunoSEQ multiplex PCR; the TCRdb copy retains only in-frame clones and omits some. The sample lists about 20,000 clones; about four fifths were seen once. The material sequenced was memory (CD45RA-) CD4+ T cells from blood. The receptor was derived from a human donor in good health. The chain is built from TRBV28 and TRBJ1-3; tentatively, D is TRBD1 (6 bases). The CDR3 protein is CASSLRGVSGNTIYF. CDR3 coding DNA: TGTGCCAGCAGTTTAAGGGGGGTTTCTGGAAACACCATATATTTT.